The clone carrying this T cell receptor (beta chain) was observed a handful of times. Its antigen is currently unknown. Germline V gene lookup returns CDR1 SGHAT and CDR2 FQNNGV. The CDR3 runs to 13 residues. V lost 7 bases, J lost 5 bases, and 3 bases stayed unmatched. Each CDR3 protein is one row after TCRdb ran MiXCR on the reads. The sample lists about a million distinct CDR3 sequences; more than 25% were seen once. The data were taken from a study of T cell repertoires in cytomegalovirus infection. Study in general: HLA-C-restricted CMV epitopes, recently identified, and well-studied HLA-B-restricted ones were used by the study.

The material sequenced was cultured CD8+ T cells from PBMCs, taken from culture after CMV antigen stimulation. The genes are TRBV11-2 and TRBJ2-5; 11 nucleotides line up with TRBD2. This clonotype was obtained from a human donor in good health (CMV status not recorded). Some clones in this sample may be carry-over from other donors' samples. CDR3 DNA sequence: TGTGCCAGCACCATAGCGGGGGGGGAGACCCAGTACTTC. Its translation: CASTIAGGETQYF.